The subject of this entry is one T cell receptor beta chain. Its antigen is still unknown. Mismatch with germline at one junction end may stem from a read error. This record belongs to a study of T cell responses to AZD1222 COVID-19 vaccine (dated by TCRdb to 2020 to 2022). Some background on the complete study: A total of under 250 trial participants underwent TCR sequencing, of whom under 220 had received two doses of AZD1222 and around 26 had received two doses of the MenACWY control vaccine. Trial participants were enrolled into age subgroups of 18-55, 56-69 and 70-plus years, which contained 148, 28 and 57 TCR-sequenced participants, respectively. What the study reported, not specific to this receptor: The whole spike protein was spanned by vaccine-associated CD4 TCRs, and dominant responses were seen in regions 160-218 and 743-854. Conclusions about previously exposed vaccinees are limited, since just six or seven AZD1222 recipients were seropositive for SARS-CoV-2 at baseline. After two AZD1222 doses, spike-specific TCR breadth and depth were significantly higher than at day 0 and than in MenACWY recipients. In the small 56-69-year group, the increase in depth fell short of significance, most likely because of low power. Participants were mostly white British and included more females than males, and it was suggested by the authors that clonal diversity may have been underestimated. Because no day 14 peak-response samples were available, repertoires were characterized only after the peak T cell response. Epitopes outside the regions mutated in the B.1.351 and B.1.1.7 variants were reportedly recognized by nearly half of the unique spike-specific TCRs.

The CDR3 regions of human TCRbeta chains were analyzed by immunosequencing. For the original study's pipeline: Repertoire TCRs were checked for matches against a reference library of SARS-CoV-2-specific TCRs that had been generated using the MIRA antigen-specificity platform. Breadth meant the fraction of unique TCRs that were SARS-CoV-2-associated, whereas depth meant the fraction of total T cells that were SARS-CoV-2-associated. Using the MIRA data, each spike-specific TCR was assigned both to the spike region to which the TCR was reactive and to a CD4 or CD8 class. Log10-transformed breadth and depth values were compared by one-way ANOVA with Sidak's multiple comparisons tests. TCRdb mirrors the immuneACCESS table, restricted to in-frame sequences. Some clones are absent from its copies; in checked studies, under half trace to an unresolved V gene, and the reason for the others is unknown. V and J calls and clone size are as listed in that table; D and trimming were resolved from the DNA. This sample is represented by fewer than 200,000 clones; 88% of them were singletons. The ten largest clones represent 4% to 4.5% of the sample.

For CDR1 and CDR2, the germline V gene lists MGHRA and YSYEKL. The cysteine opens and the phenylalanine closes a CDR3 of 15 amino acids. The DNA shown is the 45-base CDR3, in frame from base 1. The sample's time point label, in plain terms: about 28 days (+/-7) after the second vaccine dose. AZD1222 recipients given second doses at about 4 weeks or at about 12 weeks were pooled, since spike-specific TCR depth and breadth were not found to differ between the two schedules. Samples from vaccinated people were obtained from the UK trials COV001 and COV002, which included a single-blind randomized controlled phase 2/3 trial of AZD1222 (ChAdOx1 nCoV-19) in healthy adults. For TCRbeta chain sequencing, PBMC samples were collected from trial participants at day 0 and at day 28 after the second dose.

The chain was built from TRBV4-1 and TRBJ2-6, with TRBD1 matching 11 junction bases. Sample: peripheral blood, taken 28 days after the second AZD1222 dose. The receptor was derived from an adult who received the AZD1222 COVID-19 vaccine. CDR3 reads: CASSLDTGQGVASAF. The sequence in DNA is TGCGCCAGCAGCCTCGACACGGGACAGGGGGTAGCTAGTGCTTTC.